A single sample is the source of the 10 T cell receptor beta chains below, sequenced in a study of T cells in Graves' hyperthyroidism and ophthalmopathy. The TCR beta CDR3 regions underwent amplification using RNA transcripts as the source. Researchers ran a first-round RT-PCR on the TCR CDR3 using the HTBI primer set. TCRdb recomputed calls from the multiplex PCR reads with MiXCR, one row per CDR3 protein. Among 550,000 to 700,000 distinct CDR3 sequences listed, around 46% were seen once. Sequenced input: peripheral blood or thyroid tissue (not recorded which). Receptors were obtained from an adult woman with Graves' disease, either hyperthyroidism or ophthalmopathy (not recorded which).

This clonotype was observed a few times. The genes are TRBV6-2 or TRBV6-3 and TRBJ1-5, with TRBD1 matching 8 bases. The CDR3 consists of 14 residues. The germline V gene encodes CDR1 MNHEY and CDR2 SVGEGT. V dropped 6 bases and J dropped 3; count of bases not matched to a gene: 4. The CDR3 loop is CASRGDRSNQPQHF. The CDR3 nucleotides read TGTGCCAGCAGGGGGGACAGGTCCAATCAGCCCCAGCATTTT.

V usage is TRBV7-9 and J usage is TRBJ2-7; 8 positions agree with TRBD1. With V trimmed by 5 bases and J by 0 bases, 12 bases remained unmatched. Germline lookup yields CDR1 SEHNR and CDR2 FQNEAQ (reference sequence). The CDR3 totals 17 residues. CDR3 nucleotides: TGTGCCAGCAGCCAAGCAAGGACAGGGACCCCCTCCTACGAGCAGTACTTC. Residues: CASSQARTGTPSYEQYF.

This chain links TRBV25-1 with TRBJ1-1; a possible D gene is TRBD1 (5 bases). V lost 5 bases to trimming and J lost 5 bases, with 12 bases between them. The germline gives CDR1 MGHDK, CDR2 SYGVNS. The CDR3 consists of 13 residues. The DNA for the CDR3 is TGTGCCAGCAGTCGGGGGATGAGTACTGAAGCTTTCTTT. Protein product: CASSRGMSTEAFF.

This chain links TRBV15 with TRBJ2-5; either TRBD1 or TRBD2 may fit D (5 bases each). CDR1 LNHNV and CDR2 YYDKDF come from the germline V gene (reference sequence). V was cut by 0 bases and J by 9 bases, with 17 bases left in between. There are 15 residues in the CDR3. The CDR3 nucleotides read TGTGCCACCAGCAGAGAGAACCTCGGGGCCAGCCCCCAGTACTTC. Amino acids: CATSRENLGASPQYF.

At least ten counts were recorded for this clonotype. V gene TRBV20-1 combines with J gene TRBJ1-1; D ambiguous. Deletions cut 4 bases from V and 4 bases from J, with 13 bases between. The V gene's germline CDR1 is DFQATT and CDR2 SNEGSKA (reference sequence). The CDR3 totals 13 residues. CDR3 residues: CSAKESVGTEAFF. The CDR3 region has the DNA TGCAGTGCTAAGGAATCGGTGGGCACTGAAGCTTTCTTT.

CDR3 region: CASSQAGGAGANVLTF. The DNA of the CDR3 is TGCGCCAGCAGTCAGGCGGGCGGAGCTGGGGCCAACGTCCTGACTTTC. The chain links TRBV4-1 to TRBJ2-6; a weak D match, TRBD2 (5 bases). Trimming left V 6 bases short and J 2 bases short, with 14 bases between. This CDR3 spans 16 amino acids. Germline V lookup: CDR1 MGHRA, CDR2 YSYEKL.

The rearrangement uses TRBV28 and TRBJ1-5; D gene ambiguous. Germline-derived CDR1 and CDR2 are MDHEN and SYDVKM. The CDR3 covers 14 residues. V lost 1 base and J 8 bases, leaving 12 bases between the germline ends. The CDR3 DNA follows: TGTGCCAGCAGTTTATTGAGCACGACGAAGCCCCAGCATTTT. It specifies CASSLLSTTKPQHF.

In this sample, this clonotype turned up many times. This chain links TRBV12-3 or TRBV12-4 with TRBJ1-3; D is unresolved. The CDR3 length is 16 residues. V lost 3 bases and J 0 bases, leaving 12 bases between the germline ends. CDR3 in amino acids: CASSFKSHYSGNTIYF. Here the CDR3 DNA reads TGTGCCAGCAGTTTTAAAAGTCATTACTCTGGAAACACCATATATTTT.

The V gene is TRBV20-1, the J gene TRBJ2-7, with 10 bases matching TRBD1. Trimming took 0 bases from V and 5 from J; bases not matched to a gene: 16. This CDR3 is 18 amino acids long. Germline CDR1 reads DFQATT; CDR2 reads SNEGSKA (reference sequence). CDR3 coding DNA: TGCAGTGCTAGAGAACCGGGGGGGGGACAGGGGTTCCTCCACGAGCAGTACTTC. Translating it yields CSAREPGGGQGFLHEQYF.

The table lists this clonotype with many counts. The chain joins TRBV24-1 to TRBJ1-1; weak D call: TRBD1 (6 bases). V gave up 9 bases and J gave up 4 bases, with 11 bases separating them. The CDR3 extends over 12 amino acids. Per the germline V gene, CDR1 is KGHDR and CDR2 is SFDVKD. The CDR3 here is CATQGGGTEAFF. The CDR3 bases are TGTGCCACCCAGGGAGGGGGCACTGAAGCTTTCTTT.